What follows are 31 T cell receptor beta chains derived from one specimen sequenced in a study of vaccination effects on CD4 cells after COVID-19. Isolation of CD4+ T cells took place after 10 days of culture. Profiled with immunoSEQ multiplex PCR; TCRdb holds only in-frame clones, not every one. The data show around 27,000 clones, about 62% seen once. The antigens of these receptors remain unknown. The starting material was CD4+ T cells from PBMCs cultured without peptide, obtained before COVID-19 vaccination. These receptors all stem from a human donor who received a COVID-19 vaccine.

This clone came up a few times. The CDR3 DNA reads TGTGCCAGCAGCCAGCTTTCTGAAGCTTTCTTT. It translates to CASSQLSEAFF. J is TRBJ1-1 and V is TRBV3-1 (or the pseudogene TRBV3-2), with no clear D. CDR1 is LGHDT, CDR2 YNNKEL, per germline (reference sequence). Trimming left V 3 bases short and J 6 bases short, with 5 bases between. The CDR3 spans 11 residues.

The J gene is TRBJ2-1, the V gene TRBV9, with 9 bases fitting TRBD1. In germline, CDR1 is SGDLS, CDR2 YYNGEE. This CDR3 comprises 15 residues. V lost 2 bases and J lost 4; bases outside the gene matches: 4. CDR3 region: CASSVGQGMYNEQFF. CDR3 bases: TGTGCCAGCAGCGTGGGACAGGGAATGTACAATGAGCAGTTCTTC. The entire variable domain, with the rest obtained from reference TRBV9 and TRBJ2-1, is as follows: DSGVTQTPKHLITATGQRVTLRCSPRSGDLSVYWYQQSLDQGLQFLIQYYNGEERAKGNILERFSAQQFPDLHSELNLSSLELGDSALYFCASSVGQGMYNEQFFGPGTRLTVL.

The gene calls are TRBV14 and TRBJ2-7, with 9 bases that match TRBD1. Per the germline V gene, CDR1 is SGHDN and CDR2 is FVKESK. The V and J ends lost 4 bases and 6 bases, in that order; junction bases with no gene match: 10. This CDR3 is 15 amino acids long. The chain's CDR3 is CASSRTTGQGGEQYF. Here the CDR3 DNA reads TGTGCCAGCAGCCGGACTACGGGACAGGGCGGCGAGCAGTACTTC.

The chain employs TRBV15 and TRBJ2-2; a weak D match, TRBD2 (6 bases). The CDR3 covers 17 residues. The germline CDR1 and CDR2 sequences are LNHNV and YYDKDF (reference sequence). V lost 0 bases and J lost 2, with 13 bases in between. The CDR3 loop reads CATSRDLQAGNTGELFF. DNA for the CDR3: TGTGCCACCAGCAGAGATCTGCAGGCGGGAAACACCGGGGAGCTGTTTTTT. Variable domain in full (rest from reference TRBV15 and TRBJ2-2): DAMVIQNPRYQVTQFGKPVTLSCSQTLNHNVMYWYQQKSSQAPKLLFHYYDKDFNNEADTPDNFQSRRPNTSFCFLDIRSPGLGDTAMYLCATSRDLQAGNTGELFFGEGSRLTVL.

This clone came up once. The chain links TRBV25-1 to TRBJ1-2; D might be TRBD1 (5 bases). Trimming cost V 1 base and J 6 bases, with 9 bases left between them. The CDR3 length is 13 residues. Germline values: CDR1 MGHDK, CDR2 SYGVNS. The CDR3 sequence is CASSELGTDGYTF. The CDR3 DNA sequence: TGTGCCAGCAGTGAATTAGGGACGGATGGCTACACCTTC.

This chain joins TRBV4-2 and TRBJ2-7; 7 nucleotides agree with TRBD2. CDR3 length: 16 amino acids. The ends lost 0 bases at V and 1 base at J; junction bases unmatched: 6. Germline V gene lookup returns CDR1 LGHNA and CDR2 YNFKEQ. The DNA of the CDR3 is TGTGCCAGCAGCCAAGATATGGCTAGCGGATCCTACGAGCAGTACTTC. Residues: CASSQDMASGSYEQYF.

CDR3: CASSISGAGGTEAFF. In nucleotides, the CDR3 is TGCGCCAGCAGTATATCAGGGGCGGGTGGCACTGAAGCTTTCTTT. This sequence joins TRBV5-1 and TRBJ1-1, with TRBD1 as a possible D gene (6 bases). V lost 5 bases and J 4 bases, leaving 18 bases between the germline ends. Looked up from germline, CDR1 is SGHRS and CDR2 is YFSETQ. The CDR3 consists of 15 residues.

By share, this clone counts as medium-sized. This sequence joins TRBV10-2 and TRBJ1-1, with TRBD1 matching 7 bases. This CDR3 has 14 residues. Germline V gene data show CDR1 as WSHSY and CDR2 as SAAADI. V was pared by 4 bases and J by 1 base, with 3 bases of the junction left unmatched. CDR3 in amino acids: CASSGQGTNTEAFF. The CDR3, as DNA: TGCGCCAGCAGTGGACAGGGCACGAACACTGAAGCTTTCTTT.

The gene calls are TRBV6-5 and TRBJ2-5, with 12 bases aligning to TRBD2. From germline, CDR1 is MNHEY and CDR2 SVGAGI. This CDR3 has 15 residues. J gave up 7 bases and V 5 bases, and 8 bases lay outside the gene matches. The CDR3 spells CASSRTSGTTGTQYF. The DNA for the CDR3 is TGTGCCAGCAGTAGGACTAGCGGGACAACTGGGACCCAGTACTTC.

The CDR3 DNA is TGTGCCAGCAGCCCCCGGGACAGGGTGACCTACGAGCAGTACTTC. Translating gives CASSPRDRVTYEQYF. J is TRBJ2-7 and V is TRBV3-1 (or the pseudogene TRBV3-2); TRBD1 aligns across 9 bases. J gave up 2 bases and V 4 bases, and 6 bases lay outside the gene matches. CDR3 length equals 15 residues. The V gene's germline CDR1 is LGHDT and CDR2 YNNKEL (reference sequence).

The chain uses TRBV5-1 and TRBJ1-5; 7 bases are shared with TRBD1. The CDR3 totals 14 residues. Per the germline V gene, CDR1 is SGHRS and CDR2 is YFSETQ. After removal of 4 bases from V and 9 bases from J, the junction contained 10 bases not matched to a gene. The CDR3 DNA is TGCGCCAGCAGCCCTACCACAGGGGACGGGCCCCAGCATTTT. The encoded protein is CASSPTTGDGPQHF.

This rearrangement joins TRBV27 to TRBJ1-2; tentatively, D is TRBD1 (5 bases). V was clipped by 2 bases and J by 1 base, with 11 bases between them. Germline values: CDR1 MNHEY, CDR2 SMNVEV (reference sequence). This CDR3 region has 15 residues. The CDR3 is CASSLGQGYNYGYTF. CDR3 DNA sequence: TGTGCCAGCAGTTTAGGTCAGGGATATAACTATGGCTACACCTTC.

The rearrangement uses TRBV5-4 and TRBJ1-2; maybe TRBD1 (5 bases). Trimming shortened V by 0 bases and J by 6 bases, and 9 bases separated the two germline ends. In germline, CDR1 is SGHNT, CDR2 YYREEE (reference sequence). This CDR3 is built from 13 residues. Here the CDR3 reads CASSLEQGDGYTF. In DNA form, the CDR3 reads TGTGCCAGCAGCTTGGAGCAGGGCGATGGCTACACCTTC.

This chain joins TRBV24-1 and TRBJ2-2, with D perhaps matching TRBD1 (6 bases). The V end was cut by 3 bases, the J end by 0 bases, with 10 bases between. The length of the CDR3 is 16 residues. Germline assignment: CDR1 KGHDR and CDR2 SFDVKD. CDR3 sequence reads: CATSDPRTANTGELFF. The DNA of the CDR3 is TGTGCCACCAGTGATCCGAGGACAGCGAACACCGGGGAGCTGTTTTTT.

The chain is built from TRBV29-1 and TRBJ2-1; perhaps D is TRBD1 or TRBD2 (6 bases each). V gave up 5 bases and J gave up 0 bases, with 11 bases separating them. The germline V gene has CDR1 SQVTM and CDR2 ANQGSEA. This CDR3 region has 14 residues. CDR3 region: CSVNGGTSYNEQFF. CDR3 nucleotide sequence: TGCAGCGTTAACGGGGGCACCTCCTACAATGAGCAGTTCTTC.

Note on this clone: It is unclear where the CDR3 begins or ends on the DNA, so no DNA is shown, and the CDR3 is as TCRdb lists it. The CDR3 loop reads CASSLGPLRAGDIQYF. The genes are TRBV13 and TRBJ2-4; no check of the table's D call, TRBD2, against the DNA was made. From germline, CDR1 is PRHDT and CDR2 FYEKMQ (reference sequence). A total of 16 residues make up the CDR3, ends included.

This rearrangement joins TRBV7-9 to TRBJ2-3; TRBD2 aligns across 9 bases. The CDR3 consists of 15 residues. The V gene's germline CDR1 is SEHNR and CDR2 FQNEAQ (reference sequence). With 7 bases clipped from V and 6 bases from J, the junction kept 11 bases outside the gene matches. In DNA form, the CDR3 reads TGTGCCAGCATGCGGGGGGGCCCCATGTCGGATACGCAGTATTTT. Its translation: CASMRGGPMSDTQYF.

CDR3 sequence reads: CASSIANGINYGYTF. Written as DNA, the CDR3 is TGTGCCAGTAGTATAGCTAACGGAATTAACTATGGCTACACCTTC. The chain is built from TRBV19 and TRBJ1-2; D is unresolved. The V end lost 1 base, the J end lost 1 base, and 10 bases lay between the germline ends. Germline V gives CDR1 LNHDA, CDR2 SQIVND (reference sequence). This CDR3 region has 15 residues.

The chain combines TRBV2 with TRBJ2-1; weak D call: TRBD2 (5 bases). Germline loops: CDR1 SNHLY, CDR2 FYNNEI. The CDR3 covers 15 residues. Trimming took off 2 bases at V and 8 bases at J, with 16 bases between the two ends. CDR3 sequence reads: CASSELGSDADEQFF. As DNA, the CDR3 is TGTGCCAGCAGTGAATTGGGTAGCGACGCCGATGAGCAGTTCTTC.

The genes are TRBV6-1 and TRBJ1-5; D remains ambiguous. Germline CDR1 reads MNHNS; CDR2 reads SASEGT. This CDR3 is 16 amino acids long. V dropped 0 bases and J dropped 3 bases, with 12 bases sitting between them. The DNA for the CDR3 is TGTGCCAGCAGTGAAGCTTATCGGCTAACCAATCAGCCCCAGCATTTT. Translating it yields CASSEAYRLTNQPQHF.

CDR3 in amino acids: CASTEGARGVYGYTF. The CDR3 nucleotides read TGTGCCTCCACGGAAGGGGCGAGGGGCGTCTATGGCTACACCTTC. This chain joins TRBV6-5 and TRBJ1-2, with a weak D call TRBD1 (5 bases). This CDR3 comprises 15 residues. Trimming pared 11 bases from V and 4 bases from J, leaving 23 bases between. From germline, CDR1 is MNHEY and CDR2 SVGAGI.

The chain links TRBV5-1 to TRBJ1-1, with TRBD1 identical over 7 bases. The V segment lost 5 bases and the J segment 0 bases; nucleotides outside the gene matches: 16. Germline values: CDR1 SGHRS, CDR2 YFSETQ. The CDR3 totals 18 residues. CDR3 loop: CASSLGSRGTPMNTEAFF. CDR3 in DNA: TGCGCCAGCAGTCTGGGGTCCAGGGGGACACCAATGAACACTGAAGCTTTCTTT.

The chain is built from TRBV6-6 and TRBJ1-5; D not certain. The CDR3 is 13 amino acids. Germline CDR1 reads MNHNY; CDR2 reads SVGAGI (reference sequence). Trimming took off 2 bases at V and 7 bases at J, with 9 bases between the two ends. This CDR3 is CASSYMGWQPQHF. The CDR3 nucleotides are TGTGCCAGCAGTTACATGGGGTGGCAGCCCCAGCATTTT.

V gene TRBV6-1 combines with J gene TRBJ2-7; possible D gene TRBD2, 7 bases. Trimming shortened V by 2 bases and J by 2 bases, and 13 bases separated the two germline ends. From germline, CDR1 is MNHNS and CDR2 SASEGT. The CDR3 sequence is 15 residues long. The CDR3 sequence is CASSEFGGAPYEQYF. The DNA of the CDR3 is TGTGCCAGCAGTGAATTTGGGGGGGCCCCCTACGAGCAGTACTTC.

The V call is TRBV6-5, the J call TRBJ1-3; unclear D gene. This CDR3 spans 15 amino acids. Trimming took 2 bases from V and 0 from J, leaving 8 bases between them. The germline V gene has CDR1 MNHEY and CDR2 SVGAGI. CDR3 sequence (DNA): TGTGCCAGCAGTTACGACGGGAACTCTGGAAACACCATATATTTT. Encoded protein: CASSYDGNSGNTIYF.

The V and J genes are TRBV5-4 and TRBJ1-2; TRBD1 matches at 7 bases. Trimming cost V 5 bases and J 13 bases; bases outside gene matches: 11. The CDR3 totals 12 residues. CDR1 is SGHNT, CDR2 YYREEE, per germline (reference sequence). In nucleotides, the CDR3 is TGTGCCAGCAGTTGGGACAGTGCCGTTTCCACCTTC. Its translation: CASSWDSAVSTF.

J is TRBJ1-1 and V is TRBV6-1; D is unclear. Per the germline V gene, CDR1 is MNHNS and CDR2 is SASEGT. V was clipped by 2 bases and J by 8 bases, with 15 bases between them. The CDR3 contains 14 residues. In DNA form, the CDR3 reads TGTGCCAGCAGTGAACCCCGCTACAGTCCCGAAGCTTTCTTT. Translation: CASSEPRYSPEAFF.

The chain joins TRBV7-9 to TRBJ1-1; D perhaps matches TRBD1 (5 bases). V was clipped by 5 bases and J by 5 bases, with 12 bases between them. CDR1 SEHNR and CDR2 FQNEAQ come from the germline V gene (reference sequence). The CDR3 runs 13 residues. CDR3 bases: TGTGCCAGCAGCCGGGACCCAGGTACTGAAGCTTTCTTT. Protein product: CASSRDPGTEAFF.

The chain uses TRBV2 and TRBJ1-5; no reliable D call. V shed 8 bases and J shed 10 bases, with 15 bases lying between them. CDR3 length equals 12 residues. Germline CDR1 reads SNHLY; CDR2 reads FYNNEI. The CDR3 sequence is CASRTPESPQHF. The CDR3 DNA is TGTGCCAGCCGGACCCCTGAATCTCCCCAGCATTTT.

The chain links TRBV6-5 to TRBJ1-6, with a possible D match to TRBD1 (5 bases). V was pared by 2 bases and J by 9 bases, with 17 bases between. The CDR3 totals 16 residues. Germline V CDR1 and CDR2: MNHEY, SVGAGI. The CDR3 protein is CASSYGPGRAGSPLHF. CDR3 DNA: TGTGCCAGCAGTTACGGGCCCGGCAGGGCTGGTTCACCCCTCCACTTT.

V is TRBV7-5 and J is TRBJ2-7; TRBD2, as called in the table, went unchecked against the DNA. TRBV7-5 is termed a pseudogene. This CDR3 spans 17 amino acids. The CDR3 DNA sequence: TGTGTCAGAAGCATCCGGACTAGCGGGAGGGGGAACTACGAGCAGTACTTC. Its protein product is CVRSIRTSGRGNYEQYF.